This T cell receptor (beta chain) was found in a study of cytomegalovirus exposure and HLA in healthy donors. Primers included in the PCR were 60 Vbeta and 13 Jbeta primers. The assay was immunoSEQ multiplex PCR, and TCRdb's table has in-frame clones only and misses some. Of 100,000 to 120,000 clones in the sample, 67% are singletons; the top ten hold almost 8.5%. Trimming pared 6 bases from V and 0 bases from J, leaving 14 bases between. Germline-derived CDR1 and CDR2 are MDHEN and SYDVKM. The CDR3 spans 15 residues. The sample comprised PBMCs. This TCR came from a young man in good health and CMV-seropositive. The chain links TRBV28 to TRBJ2-5, with D tentatively TRBD2 (7 bases). The CDR3 here is CASSPGGEYQETQYF. The CDR3 nucleotides read TGTGCCAGCAGCCCGGGGGGCGAGTACCAAGAGACCCAGTACTTC.